Below are 15 T cell receptor beta chains sequenced from a single sample in a study of Ad26.COV2.S vaccination and SARS-CoV-2 variants. Treatment described: 19 received Ad26.COV2.S at low or high dose, single or two shots; several received placebo; per-sample allocation not given. Collection of samples fell on day 63 after the first vaccine or placebo injection. The data were produced by immunoSEQ multiplex PCR, yet TCRdb's version contains in-frame clones alone and is incomplete. The sample includes fewer than 900,000 clones, roughly 90% seen only once; the top ten take about 1.5%. This specimen consisted of peripheral blood, obtained in a trial of Ad26.COV2.S vaccine versus placebo. The receptors originated from a person aged 18-60 years who received the Ad26.COV2.S COVID-19 vaccine or a placebo.

The chain links TRBV11-2 to TRBJ2-7; 9 bases map to TRBD1. The CDR3 loop spans 18 amino acids. V dropped 0 bases and J dropped 3; count of bases not matched to a gene: 12. CDR1 and CDR2 from the germline V gene are SGHAT and FQNNGV. The DNA of the CDR3 is TGTGCCAGCAGCTTAGAACTCCCCGCCACAGGGGGCCTCTACGAGCAGTACTTC. Its protein is CASSLELPATGGLYEQYF.

V is TRBV18 and J is TRBJ1-6; D uncertain. The CDR3 length is 14 residues. The ends were cut back, 2 bases at V and 7 bases at J, with 9 bases in the middle. The germline V gene encodes CDR1 KGHSH and CDR2 LQKENI. The CDR3 nucleotides read TGTGCCAGCTCACCAAGCCAGGACAATTCACCCCTCCACTTT. Translating it yields CASSPSQDNSPLHF.

This clone appeared once. The rearrangement joins TRBV6-5 to TRBJ2-5, with D possibly being TRBD2 (6 bases). The CDR3 covers 16 residues. V shed 0 bases and J shed 1 base, with 12 bases lying between them. In germline, CDR1 is MNHEY, CDR2 SVGAGI. The CDR3 coding sequence is TGTGCCAGCAGTTACTCGCCGGGGGTCTTCCAAGAGACCCAGTACTTC. It encodes CASSYSPGVFQETQYF.

The chain couples TRBV6-5 to TRBJ1-1; D possibly corresponds to TRBD1 (5 bases). The CDR3 runs to 14 residues. V lost 5 bases and J 1 base, leaving 11 bases between the germline ends. The germline V gene has CDR1 MNHEY and CDR2 SVGAGI. CDR3 nucleotide sequence: TGTGCCAGCAGTCGACAGTTACCGAACACTGAAGCTTTCTTT. Translated: CASSRQLPNTEAFF.

The rearrangement joins TRBV18 to TRBJ2-1; TRBD1 agrees at 7 bases. Germline loops: CDR1 KGHSH, CDR2 LQKENI. The CDR3 runs to 13 residues. V shed 6 bases, J shed 6 bases, and the junction held 5 bases outside the gene matches. The CDR3 region is CASSLGQSNEQFF. The CDR3 region has the DNA TGTGCCAGCTCGCTGGGACAGAGCAATGAGCAGTTCTTC.

The rearrangement links TRBV10-2 to TRBJ2-5; the D is unclear. The CDR3 is 11 amino acids. The V gene lost 0 bases and the J gene lost 5 bases, with 1 base spanning the gap. Germline-derived CDR1 and CDR2 are WSHSY and SAAADI. The DNA for the CDR3 is TGCGCCAGCAGTGAGTCGGAGACCCAGTACTTC. This gives the protein CASSESETQYF.

This chain uses TRBV3-1 (or the pseudogene TRBV3-2) with TRBJ1-5; TRBD1 might be the D (5 bases). This CDR3 contains 15 residues. Germline values: CDR1 LGHDT, CDR2 YNNKEL (reference sequence). Trimming pared 1 base from V and 7 bases from J, leaving 14 bases between. CDR3 bases: TGTGCCAGCAGCCAAGGGACTCAGGGACCGCAGCCCCAGCATTTT. It translates to CASSQGTQGPQPQHF.

The table lists this clone with a count of one. Here the CDR3 reads CASSIRAGVGTDTQYF. CDR3 nucleotide sequence: TGTGCCAGCAGCATCCGAGCGGGAGTGGGGACAGATACGCAGTATTTT. The V gene is TRBV5-6, the J gene TRBJ2-3, with 8 nucleotides matching TRBD2. Per germline, CDR1 SGHDT and CDR2 YYEEEE. With 4 bases clipped from V and 3 bases from J, the junction kept 10 bases outside the gene matches. The CDR3 consists of 16 residues.

CDR3 amino acids: CASRSGKETQYF. As DNA, the CDR3 is TGTGCCTCCCGTAGCGGGAAAGAGACCCAGTACTTC. The J gene is TRBJ2-5, the V gene TRBV6-5, with 8 bases identical to TRBD2. CDR1 is MNHEY, CDR2 SVGAGI, per germline. The V segment lost 11 bases and the J segment 3 bases; nucleotides outside the gene matches: 5. This CDR3 is 12 amino acids long.

CDR3 in DNA: TGTGCCAGTATGGGGGGTACGACAGGGGAGCGCGAAAAACTGTTTTTT. Translated, it gives CASMGGTTGEREKLFF. V usage is TRBV19 and J usage is TRBJ1-4; 8 nucleotides align to TRBD1. V was pared by 7 bases and J by 8 bases, with 15 bases of the junction left unmatched. Looked up from germline, CDR1 is LNHDA and CDR2 is SQIVND (reference sequence). This CDR3 is 16 amino acids long.

The chain combines TRBV20-1 with TRBJ2-1; D call uncertain. The germline gives CDR1 DFQATT, CDR2 SNEGSKA (reference sequence). The ends were cut back, 6 bases at V and 15 bases at J, with 18 bases in the middle. This CDR3 has 11 amino acids. Here the CDR3 reads CSARASYGWFF. CDR3 sequence (DNA): TGCAGTGCCCGGGCGTCCTACGGCTGGTTCTTC.

V and J are TRBV6-2 or TRBV6-3 and TRBJ2-7; 9 bases are shared with TRBD2. This CDR3 comprises 17 residues. Germline V lookup: CDR1 MNHEY, CDR2 SVGEGT. Losses at the gene ends were 5 bases for V and 0 bases for J; bases not matched to a gene: 11. The CDR3 sequence is CASSDGTSLPSSYEQYF. CDR3 DNA sequence: TGTGCCAGCAGTGACGGGACTAGCCTTCCCAGCTCCTACGAGCAGTACTTC.

The chain joins TRBV7-9 to TRBJ1-5; D remains ambiguous. V lost 5 bases, J lost 1 base, and 9 bases lay in between. This CDR3 is 14 amino acids long. Germline V gene data show CDR1 as SEHNR and CDR2 as FQNEAQ (reference sequence). CDR3 residues: CASSPGRSNQPQHF. DNA of the CDR3: TGTGCCAGCAGCCCTGGACGGAGCAATCAGCCCCAGCATTTT.

V and J are TRBV18 and TRBJ2-1; 10 positions agree with TRBD2. The V segment lost 5 bases and the J segment 3 bases; nucleotides outside the gene matches: 4. The CDR3 covers 15 residues. Germline CDR1 reads KGHSH; CDR2 reads LQKENI. The CDR3 DNA is TGTGCCAGCTCAGTAGCGGGAGGTTTCTACAATGAGCAGTTCTTC. This codes for CASSVAGGFYNEQFF.

The V call is TRBV28, the J call TRBJ2-5; D might be TRBD2 (5 bases). Trimming shortened V by 8 bases and J by 0 bases, and 7 bases separated the two germline ends. Germline CDR1 MDHEN, CDR2 SYDVKM. This CDR3 spans 12 amino acids. The CDR3 spells CASGSDQETQYF. CDR3 nucleotide sequence: TGTGCCAGCGGTAGCGACCAAGAGACCCAGTACTTC.